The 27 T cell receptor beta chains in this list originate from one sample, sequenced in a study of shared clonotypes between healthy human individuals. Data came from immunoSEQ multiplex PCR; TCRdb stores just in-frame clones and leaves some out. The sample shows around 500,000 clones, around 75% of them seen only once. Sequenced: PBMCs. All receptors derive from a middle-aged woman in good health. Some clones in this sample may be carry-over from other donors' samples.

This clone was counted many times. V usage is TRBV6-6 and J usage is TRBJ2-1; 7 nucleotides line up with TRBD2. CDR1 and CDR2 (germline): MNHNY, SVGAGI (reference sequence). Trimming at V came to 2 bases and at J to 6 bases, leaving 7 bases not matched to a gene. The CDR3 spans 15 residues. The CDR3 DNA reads TGTGCCAGCAGTTACGTGGCTAGCGGAGTCAATGAGCAGTTCTTC. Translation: CASSYVASGVNEQFF.

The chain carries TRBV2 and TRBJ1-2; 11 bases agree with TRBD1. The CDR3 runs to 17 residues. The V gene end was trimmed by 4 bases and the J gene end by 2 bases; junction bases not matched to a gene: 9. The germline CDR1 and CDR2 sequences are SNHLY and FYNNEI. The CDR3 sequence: CASSGSWTGGPNYGYTF. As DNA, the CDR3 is TGTGCCAGCAGTGGGTCCTGGACAGGGGGCCCCAACTATGGCTACACCTTC.

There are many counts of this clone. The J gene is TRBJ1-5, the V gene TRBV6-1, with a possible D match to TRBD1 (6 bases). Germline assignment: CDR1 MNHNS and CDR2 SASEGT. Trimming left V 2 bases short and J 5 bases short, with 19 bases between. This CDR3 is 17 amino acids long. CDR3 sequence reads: CASSERRGTPGDQPQHF. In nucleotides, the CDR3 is TGTGCCAGCAGTGAACGTAGGGGGACGCCGGGGGATCAGCCCCAGCATTTT.

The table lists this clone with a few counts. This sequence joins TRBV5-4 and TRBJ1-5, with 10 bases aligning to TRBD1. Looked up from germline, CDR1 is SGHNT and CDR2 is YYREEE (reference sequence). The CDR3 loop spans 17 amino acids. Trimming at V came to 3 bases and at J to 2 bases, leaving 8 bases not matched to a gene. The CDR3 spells CASSWFSTGGGNQPQHF. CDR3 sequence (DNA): TGTGCCAGCAGCTGGTTCTCGACAGGGGGCGGCAATCAGCCCCAGCATTTT.

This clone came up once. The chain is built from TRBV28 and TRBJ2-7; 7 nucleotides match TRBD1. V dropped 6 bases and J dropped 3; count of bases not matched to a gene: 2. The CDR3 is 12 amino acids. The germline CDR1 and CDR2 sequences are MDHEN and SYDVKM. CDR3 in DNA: TGTGCCAGCAGGCGGACAGGCTACGAGCAGTACTTC. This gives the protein CASRRTGYEQYF.

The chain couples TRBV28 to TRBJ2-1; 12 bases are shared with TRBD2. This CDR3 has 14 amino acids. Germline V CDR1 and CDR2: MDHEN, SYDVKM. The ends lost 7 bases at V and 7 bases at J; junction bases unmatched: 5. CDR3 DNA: TGTGCCAGCATACAACTAGCGGGAGGAAATGAGCAGTTCTTC. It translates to CASIQLAGGNEQFF. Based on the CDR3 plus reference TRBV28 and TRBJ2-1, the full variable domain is DVKVTQSSRYLVKRTGEKVFLECVQDMDHENMFWYRQDPGLGLRLIYFSYDVKMKEKGDIPEGYSVSREKKERFSLILESASTNQTSMYLCASIQLAGGNEQFFGPGTRLTVL.

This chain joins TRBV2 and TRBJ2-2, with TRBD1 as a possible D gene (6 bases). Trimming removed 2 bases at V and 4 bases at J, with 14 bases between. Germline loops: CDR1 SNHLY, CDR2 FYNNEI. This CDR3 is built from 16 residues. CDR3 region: CASSEKQGGVTGELFF. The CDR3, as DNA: TGTGCCAGCAGTGAAAAACAGGGCGGCGTCACCGGGGAGCTGTTTTTT.

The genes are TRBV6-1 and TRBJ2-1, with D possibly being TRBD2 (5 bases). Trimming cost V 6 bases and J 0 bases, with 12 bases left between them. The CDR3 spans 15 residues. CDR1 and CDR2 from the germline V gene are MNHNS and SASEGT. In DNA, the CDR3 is TGTGCCAGCAGCTTAGGACTCAGCTCCTACAATGAGCAGTTCTTC. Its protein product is CASSLGLSSYNEQFF.

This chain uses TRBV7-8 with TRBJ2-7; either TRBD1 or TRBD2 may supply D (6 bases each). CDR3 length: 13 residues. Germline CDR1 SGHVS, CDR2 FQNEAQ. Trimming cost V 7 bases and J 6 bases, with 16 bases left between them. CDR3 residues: CASILGGAGEQYF. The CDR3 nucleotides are TGTGCCAGCATACTCGGGGGCGCGGGCGAGCAGTACTTC.

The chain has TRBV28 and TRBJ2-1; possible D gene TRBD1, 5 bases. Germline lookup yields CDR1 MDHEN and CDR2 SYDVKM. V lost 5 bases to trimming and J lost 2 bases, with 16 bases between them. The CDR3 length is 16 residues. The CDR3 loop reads CASSPYSNRPYNEQFF. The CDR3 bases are TGTGCCAGCAGTCCCTACTCCAACAGGCCCTACAATGAGCAGTTCTTC. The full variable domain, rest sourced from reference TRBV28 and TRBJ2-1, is DVKVTQSSRYLVKRTGEKVFLECVQDMDHENMFWYRQDPGLGLRLIYFSYDVKMKEKGDIPEGYSVSREKKERFSLILESASTNQTSMYLCASSPYSNRPYNEQFFGPGTRLTVL.

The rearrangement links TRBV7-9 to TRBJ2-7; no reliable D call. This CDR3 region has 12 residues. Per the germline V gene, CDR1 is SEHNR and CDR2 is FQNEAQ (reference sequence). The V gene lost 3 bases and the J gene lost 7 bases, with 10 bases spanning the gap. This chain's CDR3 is CASSLEGREQYF. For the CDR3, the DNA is TGTGCCAGCAGCTTGGAAGGGCGGGAGCAGTACTTC.

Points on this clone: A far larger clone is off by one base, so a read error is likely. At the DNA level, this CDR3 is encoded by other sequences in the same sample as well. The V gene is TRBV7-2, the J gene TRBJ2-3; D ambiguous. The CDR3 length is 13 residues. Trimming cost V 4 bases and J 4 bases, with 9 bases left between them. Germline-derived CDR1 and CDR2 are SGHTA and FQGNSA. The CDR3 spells CASSSPNADTQYF. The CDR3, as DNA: TGTGCCAGCAGCTCCCCTAACGCAGATACGCAGTATTTT.

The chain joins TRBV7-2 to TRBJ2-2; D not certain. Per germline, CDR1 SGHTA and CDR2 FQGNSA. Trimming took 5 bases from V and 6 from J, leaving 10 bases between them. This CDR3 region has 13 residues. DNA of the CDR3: TGTGCCAGCAGCCCGAGCTCGGCCGGGGAGCTGTTTTTT. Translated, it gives CASSPSSAGELFF.

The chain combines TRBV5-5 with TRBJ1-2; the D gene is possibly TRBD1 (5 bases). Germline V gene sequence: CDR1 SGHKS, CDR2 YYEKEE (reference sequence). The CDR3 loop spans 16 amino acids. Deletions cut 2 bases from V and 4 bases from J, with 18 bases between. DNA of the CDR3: TGTGCCAGCAGCTTCTATCCGGGACTGACCGTCTATGGCTACACCTTC. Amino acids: CASSFYPGLTVYGYTF.

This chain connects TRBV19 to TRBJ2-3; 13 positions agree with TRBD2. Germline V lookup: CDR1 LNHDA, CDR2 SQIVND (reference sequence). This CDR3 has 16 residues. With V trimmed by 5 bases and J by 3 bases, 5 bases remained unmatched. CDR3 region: CASSPGTSGKTDTQYF. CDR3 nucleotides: TGTGCCAGTAGTCCTGGGACTAGCGGGAAGACAGATACGCAGTATTTT. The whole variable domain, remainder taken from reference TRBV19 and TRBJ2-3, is DGGITQSPKYLFRKEGQNVTLSCEQNLNHDAMYWYRQDPGQGLRLIYYSQIVNDFQKGDIAEGYSVSREKKESFPLTVTSAQKNPTAFYLCASSPGTSGKTDTQYFGPGTRLTVL.

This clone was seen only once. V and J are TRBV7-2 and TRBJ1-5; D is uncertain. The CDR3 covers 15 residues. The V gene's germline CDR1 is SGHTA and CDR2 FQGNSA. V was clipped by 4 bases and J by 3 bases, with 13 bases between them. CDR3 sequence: CASSSPGGINQPQHF. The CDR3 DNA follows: TGTGCCAGCAGCTCCCCCGGCGGAATCAATCAGCCCCAGCATTTT.

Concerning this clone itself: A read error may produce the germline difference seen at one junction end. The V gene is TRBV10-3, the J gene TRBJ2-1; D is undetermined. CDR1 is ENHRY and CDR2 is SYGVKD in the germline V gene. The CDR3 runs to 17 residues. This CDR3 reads CAISEAPAGSNYDEQFF. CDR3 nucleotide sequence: TGTGCCATCAGTGAAGCCCCGGCCGGCTCCAACTACGATGAGCAGTTCTTC.

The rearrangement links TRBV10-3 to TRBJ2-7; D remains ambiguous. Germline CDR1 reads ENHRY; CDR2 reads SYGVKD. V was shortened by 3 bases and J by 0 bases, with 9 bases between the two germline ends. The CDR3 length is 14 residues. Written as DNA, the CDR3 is TGTGCCATCAGTGACCAGCGATTCTCCTACGAGCAGTACTTC. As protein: CAISDQRFSYEQYF.

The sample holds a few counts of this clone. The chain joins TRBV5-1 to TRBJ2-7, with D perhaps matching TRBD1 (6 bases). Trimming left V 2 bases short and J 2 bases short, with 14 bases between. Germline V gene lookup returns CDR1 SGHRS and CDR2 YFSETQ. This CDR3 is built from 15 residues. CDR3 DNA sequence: TGCGCCAGCAGCTTCCGCGACAGGTCGCCCTACGAGCAGTACTTC. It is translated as CASSFRDRSPYEQYF. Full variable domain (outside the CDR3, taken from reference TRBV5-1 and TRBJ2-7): KAGVTQTPRYLIKTRGQQVTLSCSPISGHRSVSWYQQTPGQGLQFLFEYFSETQRNKGNFPGRFSGRQFSNSRSEMNVSTLELGDSALYLCASSFRDRSPYEQYFGPGTRLTVT.

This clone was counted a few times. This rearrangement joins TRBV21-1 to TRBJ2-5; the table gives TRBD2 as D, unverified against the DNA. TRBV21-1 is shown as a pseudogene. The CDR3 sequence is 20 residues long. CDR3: CASSSPGLAGGTLNGETQYF. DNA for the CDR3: TGTGCCAGCAGCTCACCGGGACTAGCGGGAGGAACCTTAAACGGAGAGACCCAGTACTTC.

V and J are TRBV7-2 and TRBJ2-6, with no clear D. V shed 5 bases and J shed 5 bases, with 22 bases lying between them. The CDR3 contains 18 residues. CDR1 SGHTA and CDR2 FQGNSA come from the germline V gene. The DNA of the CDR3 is TGTGCCAGCAGCACTTCTAGGAGACGACAAAGTCGGGCCAACGTCCTGACTTTC. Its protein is CASSTSRRRQSRANVLTF.

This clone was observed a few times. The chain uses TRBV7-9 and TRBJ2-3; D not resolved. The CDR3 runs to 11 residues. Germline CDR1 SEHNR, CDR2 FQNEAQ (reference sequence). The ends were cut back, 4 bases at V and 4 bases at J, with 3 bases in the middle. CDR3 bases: TGTGCCAGCAGCTCCGCAGATACGCAGTATTTT. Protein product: CASSSADTQYF. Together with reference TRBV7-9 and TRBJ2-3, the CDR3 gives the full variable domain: DTGVSQNPRHKITKRGQNVTFRCDPISEHNRLYWYRQTLGQGPEFLTYFQNEAQLEKSRLLSDRFSAERPKGSFSTLEIQRTEQGDSAMYLCASSSADTQYFGPGTRLTVL.

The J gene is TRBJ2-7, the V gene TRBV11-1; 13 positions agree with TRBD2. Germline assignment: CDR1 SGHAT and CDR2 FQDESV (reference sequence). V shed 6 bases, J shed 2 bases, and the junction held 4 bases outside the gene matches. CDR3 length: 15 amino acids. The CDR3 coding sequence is TGTGCCAGCAGTTCGGGACTAGCGGGACCCTACGAGCAGTACTTC. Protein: CASSSGLAGPYEQYF.

CDR3 sequence (DNA): TGTGCCATCAGTGATTCCGCGAGTAGGTCCACCGGGGAGCTGTTTTTT. Its protein is CAISDSASRSTGELFF. This sequence joins TRBV10-3 and TRBJ2-2; D is uncertain. The germline V gene has CDR1 ENHRY and CDR2 SYGVKD. Trimming pared 3 bases from V and 4 bases from J, leaving 15 bases between. This CDR3 has 16 residues.

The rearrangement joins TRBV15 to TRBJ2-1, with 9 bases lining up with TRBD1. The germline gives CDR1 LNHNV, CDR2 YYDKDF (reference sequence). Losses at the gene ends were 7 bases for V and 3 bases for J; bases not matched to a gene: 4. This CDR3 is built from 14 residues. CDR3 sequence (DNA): TGTGCCACCAAGAGGGACAGGGACTACAATGAGCAGTTCTTC. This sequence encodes CATKRDRDYNEQFF.

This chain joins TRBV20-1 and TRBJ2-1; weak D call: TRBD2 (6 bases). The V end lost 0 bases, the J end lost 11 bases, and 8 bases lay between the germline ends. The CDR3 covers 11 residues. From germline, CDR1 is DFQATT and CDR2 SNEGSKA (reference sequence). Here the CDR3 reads CSAREGGKQFF. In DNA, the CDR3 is TGCAGTGCTAGAGAAGGCGGGAAGCAGTTCTTC.

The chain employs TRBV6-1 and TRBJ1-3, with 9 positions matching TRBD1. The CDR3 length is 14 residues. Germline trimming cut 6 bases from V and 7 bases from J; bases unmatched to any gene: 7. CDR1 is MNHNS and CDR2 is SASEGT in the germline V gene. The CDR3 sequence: CASRGTGSGNTIYF. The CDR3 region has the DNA TGTGCCAGCAGGGGGACAGGGAGCGGTAACACCATATATTTT.